These 3 T cell receptor beta chains came from one sample sequenced in a study of blood T cell repertoires in COVID-19. Libraries were prepared by immunoSEQ multiplex PCR; TCRdb keeps only in-frame clonotypes and omits some of them. Among 300,000 to 350,000 clones listed, around nine tenths were seen once. The sequencing sample was made of peripheral blood. These receptors all stem from a woman in her seventies with COVID-19, enrolled during active disease.

The chain uses TRBV19 and TRBJ1-1; 8 bases map to TRBD1. Unmatched junction bases numbered 2, after V lost 5 bases and J lost 0 bases. The germline CDR1 and CDR2 sequences are LNHDA and SQIVND (reference sequence). The CDR3 runs 14 residues. DNA of the CDR3: TGTGCCAGTAGTGCGGACAGGGTGAACACTGAAGCTTTCTTT. Encoded protein: CASSADRVNTEAFF.

This chain connects TRBV6-5 to TRBJ2-7, with 9 bases lining up with TRBD1. V shed 0 bases and J 2 bases; nucleotides not matched to a gene: 5. The CDR3 has 16 amino acids. Looked up from germline, CDR1 is MNHEY and CDR2 is SVGAGI. The CDR3 reads CASSYSKTGGPYEQYF. CDR3 DNA sequence: TGTGCCAGCAGTTACTCTAAGACAGGGGGGCCCTACGAGCAGTACTTC.

Note on this clone: This same CDR3 is encoded by further DNA sequences in the sample. The chain employs TRBV19 and TRBJ1-5, with 7 nucleotides matching TRBD1. The ends lost 3 bases at V and 5 bases at J; junction bases unmatched: 1. This CDR3 spans 13 amino acids. Germline CDR1 is LNHDA and CDR2 is SQIVND (reference sequence). The CDR3 coding sequence is TGTGCCAGTAGTATCGACAGGGATCAGCCCCAGCATTTT. Encoded protein: CASSIDRDQPQHF.